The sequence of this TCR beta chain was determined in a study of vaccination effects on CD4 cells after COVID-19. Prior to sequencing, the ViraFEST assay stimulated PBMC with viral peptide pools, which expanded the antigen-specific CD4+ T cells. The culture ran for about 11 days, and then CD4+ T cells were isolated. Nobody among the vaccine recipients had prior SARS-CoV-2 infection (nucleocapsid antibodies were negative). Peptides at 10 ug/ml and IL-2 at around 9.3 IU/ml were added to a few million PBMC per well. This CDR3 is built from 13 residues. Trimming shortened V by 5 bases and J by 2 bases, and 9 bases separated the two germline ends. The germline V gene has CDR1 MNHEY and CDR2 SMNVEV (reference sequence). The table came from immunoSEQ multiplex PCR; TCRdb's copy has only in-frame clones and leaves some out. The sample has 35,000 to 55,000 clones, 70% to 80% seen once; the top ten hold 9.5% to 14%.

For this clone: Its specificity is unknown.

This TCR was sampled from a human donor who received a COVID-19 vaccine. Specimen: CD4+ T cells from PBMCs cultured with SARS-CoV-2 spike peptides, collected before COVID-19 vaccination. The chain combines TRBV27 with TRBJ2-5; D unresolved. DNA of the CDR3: TGTGCCAGCAGTCCCAGTCTTCAAGAGACCCAGTACTTC. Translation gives CASSPSLQETQYF.